Reported below is one TCR beta chain. The antigen it recognizes is unknown. Per-base quality was not reported, and no clone a single base away is much larger than it. The method was the immunoSEQ multiplex PCR assay. The hsTCRB Kit was used according to the manufacturer's protocol to amplify rearranged TCR beta chain sequences. Sequencing of TCRB libraries was carried out on an Illumina MiSeq. In the source study's methods: The kit vendor's proprietary platform handled demultiplexing, trimming and gene mapping. The source is immuneACCESS, and TCRdb retained only in-frame sequences with V and J called. Part of the clones is not carried over; for the studies checked, unresolved V genes explain less than half of this, and the remainder is unexplained. From that table come the V and J calls and clone size; the DNA was used to work out D and trimming. This sample has tens of thousands of clones in its table, and roughly 78% of those were observed once. 8% to 10% of the sample belongs to the ten largest clones.

The CDR3 measures 15 amino acids from cysteine to phenylalanine. Left in the record is the CDR3 DNA by itself, 45 bases read in frame from the first base. The sample originates from a study of a mutant IDH1 vaccine in newly diagnosed glioma (dated by TCRdb to the early 2020s). Turning to the overall study: Patients were given eight vaccinations, in weeks 1, 3, 5, 7, 11, 15, 19 and 23, which matched visits V03 through V10. Vaccination was initiated 4-6 weeks after radiotherapy alone, or concurrently with temozolomide cycles in the chemotherapy-containing groups. Before enrollment, patients had received standard therapy of radiotherapy alone, temozolomide alone, or radiochemotherapy with temozolomide; most received the combination. Of the 32 patients who were treated, approximately 62% were male and roughly 40% were female, and the mean age was around 40 years. Peripheral blood samples were drawn at six visits, namely V03 (baseline), V05, V07, V10, V12 and V13. Longitudinal TCRB deep sequencing was done for some 26 treated patients, wherever samples were available for exploratory analyses. General conclusions and limits of the study: Changes in the top peripheral T cell clonotypes picked up by TCRB sequencing did not appear to be linked to pseudoprogression. According to the authors, sample limitations meant that analyses of patient blood samples could not be reproduced. Availability determined which PBMC samples were chosen for TCRB deep sequencing. Immune responses induced by the vaccine were seen in around 94% of patients across multiple MHC alleles.

The sample's time point, from its label and the paper: week 11, during vaccination. Each vaccine dose was 300 ug of a 20-mer mutant IDH1 peptide in Montanide, given subcutaneously with topical imiquimod. Newly diagnosed WHO grade 3 or 4 IDH1-mutant astrocytomas showing loss of nuclear ATRX were present in the donors. The samples were drawn from NOA16, a multicentre, single-arm, open-label phase I trial in Germany that tested a mutant IDH1 peptide vaccine in humans for the first time. Genomic DNA for TCRB sequencing was extracted from EDTA blood using the DNeasy Blood and Tissue Kit. The sequence derives from a man aged 40-50 years with glioma. This chain is built from TRBV7-5 and TRBJ2-1; the table assigns TRBD2, which was not confirmed against the DNA. TRBV7-5 counts as a pseudogene. This sample comprised PBMCs, obtained from a glioma patient whose treatment included an IDH1 peptide vaccine. The CDR3 sequence is CARSWRTSGNDEQFF. Here is the DNA: TGTGCCAGAAGCTGGAGGACTAGCGGGAACGATGAGCAGTTCTTC.